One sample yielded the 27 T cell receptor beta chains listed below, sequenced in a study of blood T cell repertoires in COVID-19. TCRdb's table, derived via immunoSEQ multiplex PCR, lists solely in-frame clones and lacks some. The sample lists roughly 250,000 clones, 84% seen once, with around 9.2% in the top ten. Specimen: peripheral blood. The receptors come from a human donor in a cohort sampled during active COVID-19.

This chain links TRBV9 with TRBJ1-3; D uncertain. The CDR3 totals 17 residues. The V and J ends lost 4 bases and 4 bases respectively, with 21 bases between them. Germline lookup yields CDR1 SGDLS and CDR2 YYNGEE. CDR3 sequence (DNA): TGTGCCAGCAGCTTAAACCCGGACTCCCGGATGGGAAACACCATATATTTT. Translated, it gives CASSLNPDSRMGNTIYF.

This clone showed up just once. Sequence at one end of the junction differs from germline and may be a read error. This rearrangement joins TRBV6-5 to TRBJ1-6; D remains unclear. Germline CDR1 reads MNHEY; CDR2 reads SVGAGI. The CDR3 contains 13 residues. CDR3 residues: CASSYSDNSPLHF. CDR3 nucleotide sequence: TGTGCCAGCAGTTACTCCGATAATTCACCCCTCCACTTT.

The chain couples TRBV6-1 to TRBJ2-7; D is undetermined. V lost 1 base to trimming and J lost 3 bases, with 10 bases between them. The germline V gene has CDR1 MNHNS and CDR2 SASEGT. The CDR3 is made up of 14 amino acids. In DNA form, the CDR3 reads TGTGCCAGCAGTGAAGGTCCGGTTAGCTACGAGCAGTACTTC. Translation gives CASSEGPVSYEQYF.

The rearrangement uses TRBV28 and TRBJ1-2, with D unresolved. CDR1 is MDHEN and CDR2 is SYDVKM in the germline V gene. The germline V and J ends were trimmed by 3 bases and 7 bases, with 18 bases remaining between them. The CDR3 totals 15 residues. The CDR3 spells CASSFSEELIGGYTF. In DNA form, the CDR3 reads TGTGCCAGCAGTTTTTCAGAGGAGCTTATCGGTGGCTACACCTTC.

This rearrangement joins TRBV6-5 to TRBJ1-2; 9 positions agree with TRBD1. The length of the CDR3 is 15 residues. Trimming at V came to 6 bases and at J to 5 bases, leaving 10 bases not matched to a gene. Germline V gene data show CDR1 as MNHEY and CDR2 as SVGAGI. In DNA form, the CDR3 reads TGTGCCAGCAGGTCCGGGACAGGGTTTAGTTATGGCTACACCTTC. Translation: CASRSGTGFSYGYTF.

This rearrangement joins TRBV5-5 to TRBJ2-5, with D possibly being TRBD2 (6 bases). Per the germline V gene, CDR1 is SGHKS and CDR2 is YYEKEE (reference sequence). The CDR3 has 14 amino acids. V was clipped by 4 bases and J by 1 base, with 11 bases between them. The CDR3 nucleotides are TGTGCCAGCAGCGCGGGGACGGCCCAAGAGACCCAGTACTTC. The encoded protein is CASSAGTAQETQYF. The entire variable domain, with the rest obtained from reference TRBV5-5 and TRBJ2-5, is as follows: DAGVTQSPTHLIKTRGQQVTLRCSPISGHKSVSWYQQVLGQGPQFIFQYYEKEERGRGNFPDRFSARQFPNYSSELNVNALLLGDSALYLCASSAGTAQETQYFGPGTRLLVL.

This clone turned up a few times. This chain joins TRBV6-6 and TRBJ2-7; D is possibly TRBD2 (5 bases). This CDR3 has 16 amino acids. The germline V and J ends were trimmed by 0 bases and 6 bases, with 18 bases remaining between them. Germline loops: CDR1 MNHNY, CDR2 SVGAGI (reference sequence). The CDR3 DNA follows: TGTGCCAGCAGTTACTCGCCTAAATCGGGATGGAGCGAGCAGTACTTC. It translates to CASSYSPKSGWSEQYF.

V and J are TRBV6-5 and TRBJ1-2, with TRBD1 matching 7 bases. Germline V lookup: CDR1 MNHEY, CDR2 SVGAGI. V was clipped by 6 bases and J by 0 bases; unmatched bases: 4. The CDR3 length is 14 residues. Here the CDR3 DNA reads TGTGCCAGCAGCCGGGACAGTACTAACTATGGCTACACCTTC. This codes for CASSRDSTNYGYTF.

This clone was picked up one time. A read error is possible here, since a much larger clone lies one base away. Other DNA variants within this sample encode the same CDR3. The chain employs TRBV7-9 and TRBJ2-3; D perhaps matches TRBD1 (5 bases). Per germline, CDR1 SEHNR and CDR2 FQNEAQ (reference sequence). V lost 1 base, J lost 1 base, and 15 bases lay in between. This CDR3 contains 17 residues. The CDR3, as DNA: TGTGCCAGCAGCTTAGGGCACTCAGGGTCCCGCACAGATACGCAGTATTTT. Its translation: CASSLGHSGSRTDTQYF.

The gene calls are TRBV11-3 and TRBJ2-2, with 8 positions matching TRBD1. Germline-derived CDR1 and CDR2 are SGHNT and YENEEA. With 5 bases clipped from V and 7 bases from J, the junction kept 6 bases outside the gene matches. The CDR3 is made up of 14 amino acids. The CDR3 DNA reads TGTGCCAGCAGCCCAGGGGGCAGCCTCGGGGAGCTGTTTTTT. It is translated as CASSPGGSLGELFF.

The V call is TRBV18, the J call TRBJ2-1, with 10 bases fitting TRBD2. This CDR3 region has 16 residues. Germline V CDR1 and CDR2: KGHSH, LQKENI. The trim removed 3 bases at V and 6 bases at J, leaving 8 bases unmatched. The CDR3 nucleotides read TGTGCCAGCTCACCTTCGGCTAGCGGGGGATTCAATGAGCAGTTCTTC. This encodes CASSPSASGGFNEQFF.

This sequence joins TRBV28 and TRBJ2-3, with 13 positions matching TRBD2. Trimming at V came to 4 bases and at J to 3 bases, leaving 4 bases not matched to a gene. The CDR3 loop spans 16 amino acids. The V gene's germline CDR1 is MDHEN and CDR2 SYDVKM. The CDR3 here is CASSSRTSGGTDTQYF. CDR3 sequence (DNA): TGTGCCAGCAGTTCTCGGACTAGCGGGGGTACAGATACGCAGTATTTT.

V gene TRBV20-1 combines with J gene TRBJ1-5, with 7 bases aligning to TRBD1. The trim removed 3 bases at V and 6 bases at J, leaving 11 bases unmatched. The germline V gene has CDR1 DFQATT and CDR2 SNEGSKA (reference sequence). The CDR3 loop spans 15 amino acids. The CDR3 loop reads CSASYEGAVGQPQHF. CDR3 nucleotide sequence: TGCAGTGCTAGTTACGAGGGGGCTGTCGGTCAGCCCCAGCATTTT.

The chain's CDR3 is CASSRIAGSQSGGELFF. In DNA form, the CDR3 reads TGTGCCAGCAGCCGAATAGCGGGGTCCCAGAGTGGAGGGGAGCTGTTTTTT. The chain links TRBV7-9 to TRBJ2-2; 8 bases map to TRBD2. The germline CDR1 and CDR2 sequences are SEHNR and FQNEAQ (reference sequence). V shed 5 bases, J shed 8 bases, and the junction held 16 bases outside the gene matches. The CDR3 loop spans 17 amino acids.

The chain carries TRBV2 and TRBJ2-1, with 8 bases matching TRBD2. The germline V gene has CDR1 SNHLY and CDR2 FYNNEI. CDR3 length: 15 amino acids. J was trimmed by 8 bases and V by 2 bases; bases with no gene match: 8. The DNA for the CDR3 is TGTGCCAGCAGTGAACGGCGGGAGGCCTTTGATGAGCAGTTCTTC. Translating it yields CASSERREAFDEQFF.

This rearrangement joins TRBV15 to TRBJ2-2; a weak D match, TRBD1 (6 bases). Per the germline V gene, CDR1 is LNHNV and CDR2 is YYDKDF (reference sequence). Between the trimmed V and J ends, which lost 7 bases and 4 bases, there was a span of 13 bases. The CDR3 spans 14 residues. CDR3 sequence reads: CATNPTGSTGELFF. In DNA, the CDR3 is TGTGCCACCAACCCAACAGGGTCCACCGGGGAGCTGTTTTTT. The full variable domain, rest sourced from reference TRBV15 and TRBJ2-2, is DAMVIQNPRYQVTQFGKPVTLSCSQTLNHNVMYWYQQKSSQAPKLLFHYYDKDFNNEADTPDNFQSRRPNTSFCFLDIRSPGLGDTAMYLCATNPTGSTGELFFGEGSRLTVL.

CDR3 protein: CASSLFPGINTGELFF. In DNA, the CDR3 is TGTGCCAGCAGCTTATTTCCAGGAATAAACACCGGGGAGCTGTTTTTT. The chain is built from TRBV7-2 and TRBJ2-2; no reliable D call. Trimming removed 2 bases at V and 2 bases at J, with 12 bases between. From germline, CDR1 is SGHTA and CDR2 FQGNSA. This CDR3 is 16 amino acids long.

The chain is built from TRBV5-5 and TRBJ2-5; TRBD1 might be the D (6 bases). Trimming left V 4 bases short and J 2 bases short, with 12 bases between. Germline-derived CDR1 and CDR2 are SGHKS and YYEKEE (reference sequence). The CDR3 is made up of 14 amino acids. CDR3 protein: CASSRTRGQETQYF. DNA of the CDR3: TGTGCCAGCAGCCGGACCAGGGGTCAAGAGACCCAGTACTTC.

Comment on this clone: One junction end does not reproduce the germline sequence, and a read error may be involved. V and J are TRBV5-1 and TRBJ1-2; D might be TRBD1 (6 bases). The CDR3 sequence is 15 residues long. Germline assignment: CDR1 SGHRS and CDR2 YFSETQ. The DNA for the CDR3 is TGCGCCAGCAGATTGGACAGCCCATCTAACTATGGCTACACCTTC. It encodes CASRLDSPSNYGYTF.

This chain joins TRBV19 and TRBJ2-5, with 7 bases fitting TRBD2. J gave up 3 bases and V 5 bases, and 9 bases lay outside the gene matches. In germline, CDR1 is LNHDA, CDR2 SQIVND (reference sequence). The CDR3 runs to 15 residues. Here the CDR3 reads CASSSPRGGEETQYF. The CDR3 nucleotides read TGTGCCAGTAGTTCGCCTAGGGGAGGGGAAGAGACCCAGTACTTC.

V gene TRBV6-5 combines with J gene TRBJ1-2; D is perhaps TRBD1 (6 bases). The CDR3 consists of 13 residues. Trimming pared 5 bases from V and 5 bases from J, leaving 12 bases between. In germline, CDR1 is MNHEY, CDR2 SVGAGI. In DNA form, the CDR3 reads TGTGCCAGCAGTCCAGGGGCGCAGTATGGCTACACCTTC. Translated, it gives CASSPGAQYGYTF.

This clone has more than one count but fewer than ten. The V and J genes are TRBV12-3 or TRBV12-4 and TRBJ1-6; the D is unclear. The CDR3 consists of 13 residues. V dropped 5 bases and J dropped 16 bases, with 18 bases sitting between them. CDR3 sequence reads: CASSLYSTEILHF. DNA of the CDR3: TGTGCCAGCAGTCTTTATAGTACGGAGATACTCCACTTT.

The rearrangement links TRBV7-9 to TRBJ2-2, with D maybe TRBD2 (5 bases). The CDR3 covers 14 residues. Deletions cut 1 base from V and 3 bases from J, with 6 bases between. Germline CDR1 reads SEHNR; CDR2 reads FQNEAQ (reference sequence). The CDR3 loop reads CASSLGEYTGELFF. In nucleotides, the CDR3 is TGTGCCAGCAGCTTAGGGGAGTACACCGGGGAGCTGTTTTTT. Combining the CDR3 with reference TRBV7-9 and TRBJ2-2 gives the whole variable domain DTGVSQNPRHKITKRGQNVTFRCDPISEHNRLYWYRQTLGQGPEFLTYFQNEAQLEKSRLLSDRFSAERPKGSFSTLEIQRTEQGDSAMYLCASSLGEYTGELFFGEGSRLTVL.

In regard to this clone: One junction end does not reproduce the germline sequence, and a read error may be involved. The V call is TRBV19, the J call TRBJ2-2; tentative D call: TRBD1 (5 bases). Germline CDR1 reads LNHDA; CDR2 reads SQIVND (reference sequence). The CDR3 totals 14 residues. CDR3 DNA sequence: TGTGTCAGTAGTATATTTGGCCAGGGCGGGGAGCTGTTTTTT. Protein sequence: CVSSIFGQGGELFF.

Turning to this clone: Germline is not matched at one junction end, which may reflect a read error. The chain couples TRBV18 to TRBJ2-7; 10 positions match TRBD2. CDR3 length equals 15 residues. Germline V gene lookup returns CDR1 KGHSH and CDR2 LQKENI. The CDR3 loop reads CASSPPSGGSFEQYF. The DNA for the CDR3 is TGTGCCAGCTCACCCCCTAGCGGGGGTTCCTTCGAGCAGTACTTC.

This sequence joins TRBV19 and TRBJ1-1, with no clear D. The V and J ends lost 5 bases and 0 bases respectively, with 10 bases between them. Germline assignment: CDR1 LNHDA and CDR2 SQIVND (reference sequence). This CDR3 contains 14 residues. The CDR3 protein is CASSYGIMNTEAFF. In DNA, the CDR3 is TGTGCCAGTAGTTACGGGATCATGAACACTGAAGCTTTCTTT.

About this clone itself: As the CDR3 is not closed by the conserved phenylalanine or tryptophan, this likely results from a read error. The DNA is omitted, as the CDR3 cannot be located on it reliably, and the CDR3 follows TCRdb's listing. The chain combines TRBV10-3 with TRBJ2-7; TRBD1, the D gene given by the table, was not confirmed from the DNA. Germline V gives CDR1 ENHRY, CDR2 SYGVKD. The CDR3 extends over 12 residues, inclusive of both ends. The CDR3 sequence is CAISESFGQGMI.